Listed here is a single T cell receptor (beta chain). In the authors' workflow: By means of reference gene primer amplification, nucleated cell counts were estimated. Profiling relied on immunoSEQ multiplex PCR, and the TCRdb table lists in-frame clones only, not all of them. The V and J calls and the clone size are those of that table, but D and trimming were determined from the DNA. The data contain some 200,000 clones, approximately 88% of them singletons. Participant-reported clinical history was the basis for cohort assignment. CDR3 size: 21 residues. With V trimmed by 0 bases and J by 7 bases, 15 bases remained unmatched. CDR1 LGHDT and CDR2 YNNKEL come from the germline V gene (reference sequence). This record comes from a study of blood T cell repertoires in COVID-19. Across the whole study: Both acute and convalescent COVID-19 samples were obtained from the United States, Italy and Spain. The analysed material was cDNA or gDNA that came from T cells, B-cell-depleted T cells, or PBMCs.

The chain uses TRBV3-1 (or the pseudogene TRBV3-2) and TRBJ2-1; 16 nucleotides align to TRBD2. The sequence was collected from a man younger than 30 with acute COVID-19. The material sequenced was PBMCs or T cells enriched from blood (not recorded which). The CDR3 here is CASSQETNRGLAGGYSNEQFF. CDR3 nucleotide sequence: TGTGCCAGCAGCCAAGAGACGAACAGGGGACTAGCGGGAGGGTACTCTAATGAGCAGTTCTTC.